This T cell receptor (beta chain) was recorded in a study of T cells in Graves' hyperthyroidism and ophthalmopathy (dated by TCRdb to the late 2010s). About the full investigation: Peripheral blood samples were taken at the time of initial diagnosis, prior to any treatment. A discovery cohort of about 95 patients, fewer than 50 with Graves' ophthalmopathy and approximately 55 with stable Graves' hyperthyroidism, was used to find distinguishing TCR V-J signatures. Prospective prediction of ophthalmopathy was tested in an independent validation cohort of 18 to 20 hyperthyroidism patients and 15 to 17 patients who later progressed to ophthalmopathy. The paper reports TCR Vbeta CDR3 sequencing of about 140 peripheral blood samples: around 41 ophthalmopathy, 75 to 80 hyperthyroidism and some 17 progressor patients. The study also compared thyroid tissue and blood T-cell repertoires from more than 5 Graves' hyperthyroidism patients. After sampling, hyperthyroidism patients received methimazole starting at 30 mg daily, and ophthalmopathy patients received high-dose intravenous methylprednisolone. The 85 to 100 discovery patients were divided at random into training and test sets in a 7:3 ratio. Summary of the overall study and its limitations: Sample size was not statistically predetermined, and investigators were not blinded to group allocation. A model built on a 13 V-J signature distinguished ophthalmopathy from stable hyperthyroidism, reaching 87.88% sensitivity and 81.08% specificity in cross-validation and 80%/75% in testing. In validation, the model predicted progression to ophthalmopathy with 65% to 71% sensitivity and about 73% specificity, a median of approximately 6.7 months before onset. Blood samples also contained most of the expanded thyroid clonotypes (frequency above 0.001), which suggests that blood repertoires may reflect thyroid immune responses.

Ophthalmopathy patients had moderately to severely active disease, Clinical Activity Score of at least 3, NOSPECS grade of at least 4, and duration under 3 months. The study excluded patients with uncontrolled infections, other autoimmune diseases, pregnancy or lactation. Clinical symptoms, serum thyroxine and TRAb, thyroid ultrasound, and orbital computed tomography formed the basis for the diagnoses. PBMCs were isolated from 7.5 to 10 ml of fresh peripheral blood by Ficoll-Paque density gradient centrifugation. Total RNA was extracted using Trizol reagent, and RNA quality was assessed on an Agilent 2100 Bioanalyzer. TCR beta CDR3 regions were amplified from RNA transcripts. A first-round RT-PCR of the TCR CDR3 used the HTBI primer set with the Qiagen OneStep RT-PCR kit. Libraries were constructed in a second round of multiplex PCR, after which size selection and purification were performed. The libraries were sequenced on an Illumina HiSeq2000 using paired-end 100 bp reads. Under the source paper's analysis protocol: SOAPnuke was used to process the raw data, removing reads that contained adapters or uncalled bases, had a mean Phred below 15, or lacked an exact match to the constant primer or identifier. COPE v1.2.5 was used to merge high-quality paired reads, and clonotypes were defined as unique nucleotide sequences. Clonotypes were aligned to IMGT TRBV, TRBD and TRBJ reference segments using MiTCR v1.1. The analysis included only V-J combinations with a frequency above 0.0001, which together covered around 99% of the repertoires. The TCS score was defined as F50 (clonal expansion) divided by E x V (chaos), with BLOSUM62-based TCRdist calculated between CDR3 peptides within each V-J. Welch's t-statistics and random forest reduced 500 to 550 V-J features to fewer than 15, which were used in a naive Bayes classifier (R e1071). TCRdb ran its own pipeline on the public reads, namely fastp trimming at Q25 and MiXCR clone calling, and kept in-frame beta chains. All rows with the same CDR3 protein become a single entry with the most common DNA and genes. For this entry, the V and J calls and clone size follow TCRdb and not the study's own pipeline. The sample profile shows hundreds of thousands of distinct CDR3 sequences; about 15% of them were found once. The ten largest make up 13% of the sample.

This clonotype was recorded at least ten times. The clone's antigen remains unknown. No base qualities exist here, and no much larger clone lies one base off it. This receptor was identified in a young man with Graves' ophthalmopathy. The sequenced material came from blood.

This receptor carries the CDR3 CASTGTGAYEQYF. The DNA sequence reads TGTGCCAGCACCGGGACAGGGGCCTACGAGCAGTACTTC. Recombination linked TRBV12-3 or TRBV12-4 to TRBJ2-7, and TRBD1 aligns with 10 junction nucleotides. The CDR3 covers 13 residues, taking in both the cysteine and the phenylalanine. Of the read, only the CDR3 DNA is kept; its 39 bases are in frame from base 1. The germline V and J ends show losses of 7 bases and 2 bases respectively, and no gene match explains 2 bases of the junction.